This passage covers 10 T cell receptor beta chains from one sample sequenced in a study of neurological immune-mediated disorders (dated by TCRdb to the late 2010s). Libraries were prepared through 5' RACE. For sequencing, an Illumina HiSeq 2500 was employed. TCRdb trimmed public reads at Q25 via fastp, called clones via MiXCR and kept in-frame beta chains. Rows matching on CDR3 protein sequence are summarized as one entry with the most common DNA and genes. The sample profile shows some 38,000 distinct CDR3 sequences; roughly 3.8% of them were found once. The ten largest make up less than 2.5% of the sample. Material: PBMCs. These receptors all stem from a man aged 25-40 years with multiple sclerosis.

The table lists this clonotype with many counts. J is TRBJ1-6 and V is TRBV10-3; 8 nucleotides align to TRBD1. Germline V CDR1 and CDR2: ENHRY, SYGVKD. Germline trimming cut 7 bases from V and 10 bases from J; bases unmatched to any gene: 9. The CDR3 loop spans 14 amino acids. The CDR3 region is CAIKEDRAASPLHF. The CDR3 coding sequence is TGTGCCATCAAGGAGGACAGGGCTGCATCACCCCTCCACTTT.

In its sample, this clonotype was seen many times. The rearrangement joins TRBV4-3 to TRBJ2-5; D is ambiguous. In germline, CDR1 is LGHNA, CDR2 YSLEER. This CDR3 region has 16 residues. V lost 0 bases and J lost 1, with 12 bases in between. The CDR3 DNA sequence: TGCGCCAGCAGCCAAGAGTTGGCCACGCCCCAAGAGACCCAGTACTTC. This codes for CASSQELATPQETQYF.

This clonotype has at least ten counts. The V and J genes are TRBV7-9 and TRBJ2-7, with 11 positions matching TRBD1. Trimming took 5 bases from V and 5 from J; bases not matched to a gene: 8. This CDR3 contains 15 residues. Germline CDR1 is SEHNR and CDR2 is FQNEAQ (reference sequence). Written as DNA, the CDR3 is TGTGCCAGCAGCACCCGGACAGGGGGCGCGGACGAGCAGTACTTC. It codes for CASSTRTGGADEQYF.

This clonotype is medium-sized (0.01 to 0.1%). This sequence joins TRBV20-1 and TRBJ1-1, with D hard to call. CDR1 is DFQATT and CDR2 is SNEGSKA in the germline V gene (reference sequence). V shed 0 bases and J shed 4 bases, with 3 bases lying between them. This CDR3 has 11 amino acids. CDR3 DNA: TGCAGTGCTAGAGAAAGCACTGAAGCTTTCTTT. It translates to CSARESTEAFF.

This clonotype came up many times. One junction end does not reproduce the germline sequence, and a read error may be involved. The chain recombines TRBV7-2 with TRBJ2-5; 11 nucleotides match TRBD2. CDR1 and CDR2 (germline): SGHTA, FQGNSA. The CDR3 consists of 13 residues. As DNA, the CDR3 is TGTGCCAGCAGCCTAGCGGGGGGAGAGACCCAGTACTTC. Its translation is CASSLAGGETQYF. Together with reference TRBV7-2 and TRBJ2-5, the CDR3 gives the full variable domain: GAGVSQSPSNKVTEKGKDVELRCDPISGHTALYWYRQSLGQGLEFLIYFQGNSAPDKSGLPSDRFSAERTGGSVSTLTIQRTQQEDSAVYLCASSLAGGETQYFGPGTRLLVL.

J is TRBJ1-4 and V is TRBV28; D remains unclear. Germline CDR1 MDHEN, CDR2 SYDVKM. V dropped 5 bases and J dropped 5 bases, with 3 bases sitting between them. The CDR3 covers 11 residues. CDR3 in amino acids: CASSQNEKLFF. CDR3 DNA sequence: TGTGCCAGCAGTCAGAATGAAAAACTGTTTTTT.

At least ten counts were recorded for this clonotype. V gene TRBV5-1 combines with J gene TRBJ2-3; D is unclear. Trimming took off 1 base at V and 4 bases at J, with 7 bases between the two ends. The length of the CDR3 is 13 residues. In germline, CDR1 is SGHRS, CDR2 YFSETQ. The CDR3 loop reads CASSLSVADTQYF. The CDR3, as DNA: TGCGCCAGCAGCTTGAGCGTTGCAGATACGCAGTATTTT.

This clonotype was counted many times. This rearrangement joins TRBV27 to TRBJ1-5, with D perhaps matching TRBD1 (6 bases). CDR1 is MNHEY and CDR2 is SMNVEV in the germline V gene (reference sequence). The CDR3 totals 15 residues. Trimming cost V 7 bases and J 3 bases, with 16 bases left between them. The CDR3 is CASKLQGSLNQPQHF. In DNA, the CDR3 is TGTGCCAGCAAGCTCCAGGGGAGTCTCAATCAGCCCCAGCATTTT.

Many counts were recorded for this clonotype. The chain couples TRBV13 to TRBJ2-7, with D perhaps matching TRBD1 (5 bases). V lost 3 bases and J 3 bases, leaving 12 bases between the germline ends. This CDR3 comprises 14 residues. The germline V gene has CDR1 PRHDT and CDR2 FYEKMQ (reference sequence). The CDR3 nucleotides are TGTGCCAGCAGCTTTGGCCCGACAGACTACGAGCAGTACTTC. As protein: CASSFGPTDYEQYF.

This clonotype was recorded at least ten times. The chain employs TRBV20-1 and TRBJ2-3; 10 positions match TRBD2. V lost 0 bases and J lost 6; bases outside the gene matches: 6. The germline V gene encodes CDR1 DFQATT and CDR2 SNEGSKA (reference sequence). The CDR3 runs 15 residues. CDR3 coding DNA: TGCAGTGCTAGAGATTGGAGGACTAGCGGCGATACGCAGTATTTT. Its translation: CSARDWRTSGDTQYF.